These T cell receptor beta chains were read from a single sample in a study of T-cell memory formation after mild COVID-19. TCRdb used MiXCR to reprocess the 5' RACE reads, holding one entry per CDR3 protein. The sample holds 150,000 or so distinct CDR3 sequences, roughly a quarter seen once. Material for sequencing was PBMCs or a T cell subset sorted from them (not recorded which). The receptors originated from an adult woman who had mild COVID-19 (a few samples of this study predate the infection). Cell type and time point are not known. Both conserved end residues are part of each CDR3. The D gene is left open where the match is weak. A row's size may be missing; if present it is once, few, many or a size class.

V	D	J	size	DNA	CDR3
TRBV9	TRBD1	TRBJ2-3	.	TGTGCCAGCAGCGCCCGGGGGACAGGGAAGGCAGATACGCAGTATTTT	CASSARGTGKADTQYF
TRBV7-6	.	TRBJ2-2	few	TGTGCCAGCAGCCTCCCTCGGATGGGGAGTGGGGAGCTGTTTTTT	CASSLPRMGSGELFF
TRBV29-1	TRBD1	TRBJ2-6	.	TGCAGCGTTGAAGATCGAGGACAGGGGACCTTTCTATCTGGGGCCAACGTCCTGACTTTC	CSVEDRGQGTFLSGANVLTF
TRBV29-1	.	TRBJ1-3	.	TGCAGCGTTGAAGGGGGTACTGGAAACACCATATATTTT	CSVEGGTGNTIYF
TRBV9	.	TRBJ1-6	.	TGTGCCAGCAGCCCCGGGGGGGGCTCGAATTCACCCCTCCACTTT	CASSPGGGSNSPLHF
TRBV25-1	.	TRBJ2-5	.	TGTGCCAGCAGTGAAGAAAAAGTGGGAGGGGGCGCGGAGGAGACCCAGTACTTC	CASSEEKVGGGAEETQYF
TRBV7-9	.	TRBJ2-3	few	TGTGCCAGCAGCTTAGTGGCCCAGCCGAGCACAGATACGCAGTATTTT	CASSLVAQPSTDTQYF
TRBV10-3	.	TRBJ1-1	.	TGTGCCATCAGTGGGTCCGGTTGGAACACTGAAGCTTTCTTT	CAISGSGWNTEAFF
TRBV7-6	TRBD2	TRBJ2-5	few	TGTGCCAGCAGCTCCCAGCGGGGGAGGGGAGAGACCCAGTACTTC	CASSSQRGRGETQYF
TRBV12-3/TRBV12-4	.	TRBJ2-1	.	TGTGCCAGCAGTTTAACTTACAATGAGCAGTTCTTC	CASSLTYNEQFF
TRBV29-1	.	TRBJ2-7	.	TGCAGCGTTGAAGCGGAGGGCGATGCCTCCTACGAGCAGTACTTC	CSVEAEGDASYEQYF
TRBV25-1	.	TRBJ2-1	few	TGTGCCAGCAGTGATATCCGGGGGGCGGGTAATGAGCAGTTCTTC	CASSDIRGAGNEQFF
TRBV29-1	TRBD1	TRBJ1-1	.	TGCAGCGTTCCTTTACAGGGGGTGAACACTGAAGCTTTCTTT	CSVPLQGVNTEAFF
TRBV21-1	.	TRBJ1-2	.	TGTGCCAGCAGCAAATCGGCTCTCGCCCGGGACACAGAGCAAAACTATGGCTACACCTTC	CASSKSALARDTEQNYGYTF
TRBV11-3	TRBD2	TRBJ2-7	.	TGTGCCAGCAGTCTAGCGGGGGCGAGGGAGCAGTACTTC	CASSLAGAREQYF
TRBV6-2/TRBV6-3	.	TRBJ1-5	few	TGTGCCAGCGGTTTCCCCACGGAGCCCCAGCATTTT	CASGFPTEPQHF
TRBV14	.	TRBJ2-1	few	TGTGCCAGCAGCCAATATGTCGGGAGTGGCAATGAGCAGTTCTTC	CASSQYVGSGNEQFF
TRBV5-1	TRBD1	TRBJ1-2	.	TGCGCCAGCAGCTTGCCTTCTGTGGAAGGGACAGTCCATTACCACTATGGCTACACCTTC	CASSLPSVEGTVHYHYGYTF
TRBV7-6	TRBD2	TRBJ2-7	.	TGTGCCAGCAGCTTGCCGGGACTAGCGGGACGCTCGGGCTCCTACGAGCAGTACTTC	CASSLPGLAGRSGSYEQYF
TRBV5-6	.	TRBJ2-1	few	TGTGCCAGCAGCTTGGGAACAGCACCCAATGAGCAGTTCTTC	CASSLGTAPNEQFF
TRBV29-1	TRBD1	TRBJ2-7	few	TGCAGCGTTGAAGATCTAGGGACAGGCGATTACGAGCAGTACTTC	CSVEDLGTGDYEQYF
TRBV9	.	TRBJ1-2	.	TGTGCCAGCAGCGTCACAGGGTCGGGAGGGAGCTATGGCTACACCTTC	CASSVTGSGGSYGYTF
TRBV4-3	.	TRBJ1-1	.	TGCGCCAGCAGCCAAGATCGCGGCAGGGATAACACTGAAGCTTTCTTT	CASSQDRGRDNTEAFF
TRBV4-3	.	TRBJ2-7	.	TGCGCCAGCAGCCCTCGACCGGCCTACGAGCAGTACTTC	CASSPRPAYEQYF
TRBV12-3/TRBV12-4	TRBD2	TRBJ2-1	few	TGTGCCAGCAGTTTACTAGCGGACAATGAGCAGTTCTTC	CASSLLADNEQFF
TRBV12-3/TRBV12-4	TRBD2	TRBJ2-7	few	TGTGCCAGCAGTTCTCGGCTAGCGGGAGCCTACGAGCAGTACTTC	CASSSRLAGAYEQYF
TRBV4-1	TRBD1	TRBJ1-2	few	TGCGCCAGCAGCCAAGAGGGCAGGGGGCATTGGACCTTC	CASSQEGRGHWTF
TRBV6-5	.	TRBJ2-5	few	TGTGCCAGCGGCTGGACAGCGCAAGAGACCCAGTACTTC	CASGWTAQETQYF
TRBV15	.	TRBJ1-2	.	TGTGCCACCAGACAAGAGGTCGGGGAGGGCTACACCTTC	CATRQEVGEGYTF
TRBV20-1	TRBD2	TRBJ2-1	few	TGCAGTGCTAGATTGGCTAGCGGTTACAATGAGCAGTTCTTC	CSARLASGYNEQFF
TRBV2	TRBD2	TRBJ2-3	.	TGTGCCAGCAGTGAAAAAATGACTAGCGGGAGATTCATGGTAGATACGCAGTATTTT	CASSEKMTSGRFMVDTQYF
TRBV5-1	.	TRBJ1-4	.	TGCGCCAGCAGCTGGGGGTCATACTATGGGAATGAAAAACTGTTTTTT	CASSWGSYYGNEKLFF
TRBV5-6	.	TRBJ2-7	few	TGTGCCAGCAGCCCGACCGGGACAAAGTACTACGAGCAGTACTTC	CASSPTGTKYYEQYF
TRBV4-1	TRBD2	TRBJ2-5	few	TGCGCCAGCAGCCTAGGGACTAGCGGCCAAGAGACCCAGTACTTC	CASSLGTSGQETQYF
TRBV4-3	.	TRBJ2-1	.	TGCGCCAGCAGCCAAGATCAGCTTAGCGTGAGCTCCTACAATGAGCAGTTCTTC	CASSQDQLSVSSYNEQFF
TRBV7-2	TRBD1	TRBJ1-2	few	TGTGCCAGCAGCTTAGACGCGACAGGGGCTGGCTACACCTTC	CASSLDATGAGYTF
TRBV29-1	.	TRBJ2-2	few	TGCAGCGTCCTCGGTCCAAACACCGGGGAGCTGTTTTTT	CSVLGPNTGELFF
TRBV12-3/TRBV12-4	TRBD2	TRBJ2-1	.	TGTGCCTTATCCGGGACTAGCTCTTACAATGAGCAGTTCTTC	CALSGTSSYNEQFF
TRBV4-3	.	TRBJ1-2	many	TGCGCCAGCAGCCAAGTGACAAAGGGGCTGGGTGACTATGGCTACACCTTC	CASSQVTKGLGDYGYTF
TRBV12-3/TRBV12-4	.	TRBJ2-7	once	TGTGCCAGCAGTTTGTACGAGCAGTACTTC	CASSLYEQYF
TRBV6-5	TRBD1	TRBJ1-2	.	TGTGCCAGCAGGGGACAGGGGGATTCGGGCTACACCTTC	CASRGQGDSGYTF
TRBV11-2	TRBD1	TRBJ1-2	.	TGTGCCAGCAGCTCGGTCGACACGGGACAGCCTTATGGCTACACCTTC	CASSSVDTGQPYGYTF
TRBV4-3	.	TRBJ2-7	.	TGCGCCAGCAGCCAACTCGGGACGCCGGCCTACGAGCAGTACTTC	CASSQLGTPAYEQYF
TRBV2	TRBD2	TRBJ2-1	few	TGTGCCACCACAGACTCGGGAGGTGAGCAGTTCTTC	CATTDSGGEQFF
TRBV7-6	TRBD2	TRBJ2-3	few	TGTGCCAGCAGCTTAGACGGGACTAGTGGGCCAGATACGCAGTATTTT	CASSLDGTSGPDTQYF
TRBV3-1	TRBD2	TRBJ2-1	.	TGTGCCAGCAGTCCCCTTCGACTAGCGGGAGATGAGCAGTTCTTC	CASSPLRLAGDEQFF
TRBV24-1	.	TRBJ2-1	.	TGTGCCACCAGTGATGAACCCTACAATGAGCAGTTCTTC	CATSDEPYNEQFF
TRBV7-6	.	TRBJ1-5	.	TGTGCCAGCAGTCCTGAGGGTGGCAATCAGCCCCAGCATTTT	CASSPEGGNQPQHF
TRBV24-1	.	TRBJ1-6	many	TGTGCCAGACACAATTCACCCCTCCACTTT	CARHNSPLHF
TRBV7-6	.	TRBJ2-1	.	TGTGCCAGCAGTAACAGGTACAATGAGCAGTTCTTC	CASSNRYNEQFF
TRBV20-1	TRBD1	TRBJ2-3	.	TGCAGTGCTCCCCCGCCCCCGGGGGACAGGGGAAGAGATACGCAGTATTTT	CSAPPPPGDRGRDTQYF
TRBV20-1	.	TRBJ2-2	many	TGCAGTGCTAGCCCGGGACAATGGGACACCGGGGAGCTGTTTTTT	CSASPGQWDTGELFF
TRBV4-3	TRBD2	TRBJ2-7	.	TGCGCCAGCAGCCAAGATATGACTAGCGGGAGCTACGAGCAGTACTTC	CASSQDMTSGSYEQYF
TRBV9	TRBD2	TRBJ2-3	.	TGTGCCAGCAGCGTATATCCGGGGGGAGCAGATACGCAGTATTTT	CASSVYPGGADTQYF
TRBV3-1	.	TRBJ2-2	.	TGTGCCAGCAGCCAAGACTGGGGGGTAACCGGGGAGCTGTTTTTT	CASSQDWGVTGELFF
TRBV20-1	.	TRBJ2-2	few	TGCAGTGCTAAGCCCGGGACCGGGGAGCTGTTTTTT	CSAKPGTGELFF
TRBV7-2	TRBD1	TRBJ1-2	few	TGTGCCAGCAGCTTATCCCGGGACAGGGGGCCCGGCTACACCTTC	CASSLSRDRGPGYTF
TRBV7-9	.	TRBJ2-5	.	TGTGCCAGCAGCGATCGCTCTCCGAAAGAGACCCAGTACTTC	CASSDRSPKETQYF